These 30 T cell receptor beta chains originate from one sample sequenced in a study of blood T cell repertoires in COVID-19. TCRdb keeps only in-frame clones here, not all; method: immunoSEQ multiplex PCR. Among about 160,000 clones, more than 75% were seen once, and the ten largest hold around 1%. Material: peripheral blood. Receptors originate from a middle-aged man with acute or convalescent COVID-19.

The DNA of the CDR3 is TGTGCCATCAGTGACACCGGGTCCCAAAATGAAAAACTGTTTTTT. Amino acid sequence: CAISDTGSQNEKLFF. The gene calls are TRBV10-3 and TRBJ1-4; D ambiguous. Between the trimmed V and J ends, which lost 3 bases and 5 bases, there was a span of 13 bases. Looked up from germline, CDR1 is ENHRY and CDR2 is SYGVKD. The CDR3 is 15 amino acids.

This clone was counted a single time. J is TRBJ1-2 and V is TRBV6-1; D is undetermined. Germline V lookup: CDR1 MNHNS, CDR2 SASEGT. V gave up 3 bases and J gave up 0 bases, with 11 bases separating them. The CDR3 runs to 15 residues. CDR3 sequence: CASSDQLGANYGYTF. The CDR3 DNA reads TGTGCCAGCAGTGACCAGTTGGGCGCTAACTATGGCTACACCTTC.

This clone was seen a handful of times. The chain couples TRBV7-9 to TRBJ1-2; D remains ambiguous. This CDR3 is built from 14 residues. V was clipped by 3 bases and J by 3 bases, with 11 bases between them. Germline CDR1 reads SEHNR; CDR2 reads FQNEAQ (reference sequence). DNA of the CDR3: TGTGCCAGCAGCTTTGTTAACGCAGACTATGGCTACACCTTC. As protein: CASSFVNADYGYTF.

V usage is TRBV6-2 or TRBV6-3 and J usage is TRBJ2-7; TRBD1 agrees at 9 bases. The germline gives CDR1 MNHEY, CDR2 SVGEGT. This CDR3 comprises 15 residues. V shed 0 bases, J shed 6 bases, and the junction held 6 bases outside the gene matches. CDR3 DNA: TGTGCCAGCAGTTACTCGAGGACAGGGGTTGGCGAGCAGTACTTC. Translated: CASSYSRTGVGEQYF.

V is TRBV3-1 (or the pseudogene TRBV3-2) and J is TRBJ2-1; 10 bases are a match to TRBD2. Germline V gene lookup returns CDR1 LGHDT and CDR2 YNNKEL (reference sequence). Trimming cost V 5 bases and J 2 bases; bases outside gene matches: 18. The CDR3 extends over 20 amino acids. CDR3 protein: CASSIDWDERGGVTYNEQFF. CDR3 nucleotide sequence: TGTGCCAGCAGCATAGACTGGGATGAGCGGGGGGGCGTCACCTACAATGAGCAGTTCTTC.

The chain links TRBV18 to TRBJ2-7, with D maybe TRBD2 (6 bases). CDR3 length: 13 amino acids. V lost 2 bases to trimming and J lost 6 bases, with 11 bases between them. The germline V gene has CDR1 KGHSH and CDR2 LQKENI. CDR3: CASSPLLAREQYF. The CDR3 nucleotides are TGTGCCAGCTCACCATTACTAGCTCGCGAGCAGTACTTC.

The chain employs TRBV27 and TRBJ1-1, with TRBD1 as a possible D gene (5 bases). V dropped 4 bases and J dropped 9 bases, with 21 bases sitting between them. The V gene's germline CDR1 is MNHEY and CDR2 SMNVEV (reference sequence). There are 15 residues in the CDR3. The CDR3 spells CASSSLLTWGTKAFF. DNA of the CDR3: TGTGCCAGCAGTTCCCTTCTCACGTGGGGGACTAAAGCTTTCTTT.

The CDR3 here is CASSLPTGGLYGYTF. DNA for the CDR3: TGTGCCAGCAGCTTACCGACAGGGGGCCTCTATGGCTACACCTTC. The chain recombines TRBV7-8 with TRBJ1-2; 10 nucleotides match TRBD1. Germline V CDR1 and CDR2: SGHVS, FQNEAQ. V lost 2 bases, J lost 4 bases, and 4 bases stayed unmatched. The CDR3 spans 15 residues.

V and J are TRBV4-1 and TRBJ1-4, with 9 bases aligning to TRBD1. Germline CDR1 is MGHRA and CDR2 is YSYEKL. This CDR3 has 17 residues. V trimming: 5 bases; J trimming: 2 bases; junction bases outside the gene matches: 9. This chain's CDR3 is CASSSPGTGPTNEKLFF. For the CDR3, the DNA is TGCGCCAGCAGCTCTCCCGGGACAGGGCCGACTAATGAAAAACTGTTTTTT.

The V call is TRBV18, the J call TRBJ2-7; D is possibly TRBD1 (6 bases). The germline CDR1 and CDR2 sequences are KGHSH and LQKENI. The CDR3 runs 13 residues. The V gene lost 3 bases and the J gene lost 4 bases, with 10 bases spanning the gap. The CDR3 DNA is TGTGCCAGCTCACCCCAGGGGTCTTACGAGCAGTACTTC. It specifies CASSPQGSYEQYF.

The chain uses TRBV19 and TRBJ2-2, with TRBD1 matching 8 bases. CDR1 LNHDA and CDR2 SQIVND come from the germline V gene (reference sequence). The CDR3 runs 14 residues. V dropped 9 bases and J dropped 1; count of bases not matched to a gene: 4. The CDR3 bases are TGTGCCAGCGGACAGGGATGGAACACCGGGGAGCTGTTTTTT. It codes for CASGQGWNTGELFF.

The V and J genes are TRBV7-8 and TRBJ2-5, with 10 bases aligning to TRBD1. The germline V gene has CDR1 SGHVS and CDR2 FQNEAQ. The CDR3 runs 16 residues. V lost 5 bases and J lost 1; bases outside the gene matches: 7. The DNA for the CDR3 is TGTGCCAGCAGCCCCGGGACAGGGGTGCCCCAAGAGACCCAGTACTTC. This gives the protein CASSPGTGVPQETQYF.

The chain links TRBV19 to TRBJ1-2, with 10 nucleotides matching TRBD1. Germline V gives CDR1 LNHDA, CDR2 SQIVND (reference sequence). This CDR3 comprises 16 residues. V trimming: 4 bases; J trimming: 4 bases; junction bases outside the gene matches: 9. CDR3 bases: TGTGCCAGTAGTACCCTGACAGGGGGCGCCCTCTATGGCTACACCTTC. It specifies CASSTLTGGALYGYTF.

This clone was counted only a few times. The chain recombines TRBV10-3 with TRBJ1-3, with 7 bases lining up with TRBD1. Germline V gene lookup returns CDR1 ENHRY and CDR2 SYGVKD. The CDR3 contains 12 residues. V was pared by 8 bases and J by 3 bases, with 1 base of the junction left unmatched. CDR3 coding DNA: TGTGCCATCCGGACAGGTGGAAACACCATATATTTT. It encodes CAIRTGGNTIYF.

The chain couples TRBV2 to TRBJ1-2; D might be TRBD1 (5 bases). The germline V and J ends were trimmed by 4 bases and 5 bases, with 8 bases remaining between them. CDR3 length: 12 residues. Germline V gives CDR1 SNHLY, CDR2 FYNNEI. The CDR3 DNA sequence: TGTGCCAGCAGTGTTGGGGGGTATGGCTACACCTTC. Its translation: CASSVGGYGYTF.

The rearrangement links TRBV10-3 to TRBJ1-1; no definite D call. Germline CDR1 and CDR2: ENHRY and SYGVKD. CDR3 length equals 13 residues. Trimming cost V 11 bases and J 3 bases, with 16 bases left between them. CDR3 sequence: CAVSEVVDTEAFF. DNA for the CDR3: TGTGCCGTTTCCGAGGTAGTAGACACTGAAGCTTTCTTT.

The chain couples TRBV27 to TRBJ2-1; D is possibly TRBD2 (6 bases). V was trimmed by 3 bases and J by 2 bases, leaving 14 bases between them. CDR1 and CDR2 from the germline V gene are MNHEY and SMNVEV (reference sequence). The CDR3 covers 16 residues. CDR3 loop: CASSLVGGAPYNEQFF. CDR3 sequence (DNA): TGTGCCAGCAGTTTGGTGGGGGGTGCACCCTACAATGAGCAGTTCTTC.

The V and J genes are TRBV6-2 or TRBV6-3 and TRBJ1-2; D is ambiguous. Trimming removed 5 bases at V and 2 bases at J, with 15 bases between. Germline CDR1 is MNHEY and CDR2 is SVGEGT. The CDR3 extends over 15 amino acids. The CDR3 reads CASSPFGVGNYGYTF. The CDR3 DNA is TGTGCCAGCAGTCCCTTTGGCGTCGGGAACTATGGCTACACCTTC.

As regards this clone: Distinct nucleotide sequences in the sample also encode this CDR3. J is TRBJ1-1 and V is TRBV2; D gene uncertain. From germline, CDR1 is SNHLY and CDR2 FYNNEI. The CDR3 totals 11 residues. V was cut by 3 bases and J by 8 bases, with 7 bases left in between. The CDR3 protein is CASSDSLEAFF. CDR3 in DNA: TGTGCCAGCAGTGATAGCTTGGAAGCTTTCTTT.

The V gene is TRBV7-6, the J gene TRBJ2-1; 9 positions match TRBD1. V was pared by 0 bases and J by 6 bases, with 6 bases of the junction left unmatched. CDR1 is SGHVS, CDR2 FNYEAQ, per germline. The CDR3 is made up of 16 amino acids. Here the CDR3 DNA reads TGTGCCAGCAGCTTAGCCCGGGACAGGGTTACCAATGAGCAGTTCTTC. Translating it yields CASSLARDRVTNEQFF. Looking up the rest from reference TRBV7-6 and TRBJ2-1 gives the full variable domain: GAGVSQSPRYKVTKRGQDVALRCDPISGHVSLYWYRQALGQGPEFLTYFNYEAQQDKSGLPNDRFSAERPEGSISTLTIQRTEQRDSAMYRCASSLARDRVTNEQFFGPGTRLTVL.

The chain recombines TRBV19 with TRBJ1-1; tentative D call: TRBD1 (5 bases). The germline V and J ends were trimmed by 5 bases and 2 bases, with 12 bases remaining between them. This CDR3 region has 14 residues. Germline values: CDR1 LNHDA, CDR2 SQIVND (reference sequence). As DNA, the CDR3 is TGTGCCAGTAGTCCGCGGGGGGACAACACTGAAGCTTTCTTT. It codes for CASSPRGDNTEAFF.

The V gene is TRBV28, the J gene TRBJ1-2; D is possibly TRBD1 (6 bases). V gave up 2 bases and J gave up 6 bases, with 16 bases separating them. Looked up from germline, CDR1 is MDHEN and CDR2 is SYDVKM. The CDR3 has 15 amino acids. CDR3 in DNA: TGTGCCAGCAGTTTAAGTTCTTGGGGGCAGAATGGCTACACCTTC. Residues: CASSLSSWGQNGYTF.

This chain connects TRBV10-3 to TRBJ1-2; unclear D gene. Germline V gives CDR1 ENHRY, CDR2 SYGVKD. Trimming pared 3 bases from V and 4 bases from J, leaving 12 bases between. CDR3 length equals 14 residues. CDR3 sequence: CAISDRSSLYGYTF. In DNA, the CDR3 is TGTGCCATCAGTGACCGAAGCTCTCTCTATGGCTACACCTTC.

This clone was seen a few times. Different DNA sequences within this sample yield the same CDR3. The chain has TRBV12-3 or TRBV12-4 and TRBJ2-7; 8 nucleotides agree with TRBD1. Unmatched junction bases numbered 4, after V lost 8 bases and J lost 1 base. The CDR3 extends over 13 amino acids. The CDR3 reads CASGTGPSYEQYF. CDR3 sequence (DNA): TGTGCCAGCGGGACAGGTCCATCCTACGAGCAGTACTTC.

The J gene is TRBJ1-5, the V gene TRBV3-1 (or the pseudogene TRBV3-2), with D perhaps TRBD1 (5 bases). The CDR3 covers 15 residues. V was clipped by 0 bases and J by 6 bases, with 12 bases between them. Germline lookup yields CDR1 LGHDT and CDR2 YNNKEL (reference sequence). The CDR3 is CASSQDSGGIQPQHF. In nucleotides, the CDR3 is TGTGCCAGCAGCCAAGATAGTGGGGGGATTCAGCCCCAGCATTTT.

This chain's CDR3 is CASSRGKGDGYTF. The CDR3 region has the DNA TGTGCCAGCAGCCGAGGGAAGGGCGATGGCTACACCTTC. The chain uses TRBV6-5 and TRBJ1-2; no firm D call. The germline V gene encodes CDR1 MNHEY and CDR2 SVGAGI. V was shortened by 6 bases and J by 6 bases, with 14 bases between the two germline ends. This CDR3 is built from 13 residues.

The chain joins TRBV29-1 to TRBJ2-5; D gene ambiguous. Germline CDR1 is SQVTM and CDR2 is ANQGSEA. V dropped 5 bases and J dropped 5 bases, with 9 bases sitting between them. CDR3 size: 11 residues. This CDR3 reads CSVYGRETQYF. CDR3 nucleotides: TGCAGCGTTTACGGTCGCGAGACCCAGTACTTC. Together with reference TRBV29-1 and TRBJ2-5, the CDR3 gives the full variable domain: SAVISQKPSRDICQRGTSLTIQCQVDSQVTMMFWYRQQPGQSLTLIATANQGSEATYESGFVIDKFPISRPNLTFSTLTVSNMSPEDSSIYLCSVYGRETQYFGPGTRLLVL.

The genes are TRBV19 and TRBJ1-5, with D possibly being TRBD1 (5 bases). Germline V gene lookup returns CDR1 LNHDA and CDR2 SQIVND (reference sequence). Trimming removed 7 bases from V and 5 bases from J, with 15 bases in between. This CDR3 has 14 amino acids. DNA for the CDR3: TGTGCCAGTAATATCGGACATCGATATCAGCCCCAGCATTTT. Translation: CASNIGHRYQPQHF. Full variable domain (outside the CDR3, taken from reference TRBV19 and TRBJ1-5): DGGITQSPKYLFRKEGQNVTLSCEQNLNHDAMYWYRQDPGQGLRLIYYSQIVNDFQKGDIAEGYSVSREKKESFPLTVTSAQKNPTAFYLCASNIGHRYQPQHFGDGTRLSIL.

The sample holds one count of this clone. The chain recombines TRBV6-4 with TRBJ2-7; D gene unclear. The length of the CDR3 is 13 residues. The germline V gene encodes CDR1 MRHNA and CDR2 SNTAGT. The V gene lost 0 bases and the J gene lost 1 base, with 4 bases spanning the gap. The CDR3 here is CASSDSRSYEQYF. CDR3 nucleotide sequence: TGTGCCAGCAGTGACTCGAGGTCCTACGAGCAGTACTTC.

J is TRBJ1-3 and V is TRBV6-6; no clear D gene. Trimming shortened V by 2 bases and J by 10 bases, and 21 bases separated the two germline ends. This CDR3 comprises 16 residues. Germline CDR1 and CDR2: MNHNY and SVGAGI (reference sequence). CDR3 sequence: CASSYQRVRAGETIYF. The CDR3, as DNA: TGTGCCAGCAGTTACCAACGGGTCCGCGCCGGTGAGACCATATATTTT.